The 25 T cell receptor beta chains given below trace back to one sample, sequenced in a study of cytomegalovirus exposure and HLA in healthy donors. 60 Vbeta and 13 Jbeta primers were used in PCR. Profiling relied on immunoSEQ multiplex PCR, and the TCRdb table lists in-frame clones only, not all of them. The sample records about 120,000 clones, over 70% being singletons. What was sequenced was PBMCs. These TCRs come from a woman between 18 and 30 years old in good health and CMV-seronegative.

The chain joins TRBV5-1 to TRBJ2-5; 10 positions agree with TRBD1. The V and J ends lost 4 bases and 4 bases, in that order; junction bases with no gene match: 1. Germline assignment: CDR1 SGHRS and CDR2 YFSETQ. This CDR3 region has 13 residues. The CDR3 coding sequence is TGCGCCAGCAGCAGGACAGGGGGAGAGACCCAGTACTTC. It yields the protein CASSRTGGETQYF.

This clone was recorded a few times. The rearrangement links TRBV4-1 to TRBJ1-5, with 11 bases that match TRBD1. The CDR3 runs 15 residues. Germline CDR1 is MGHRA and CDR2 is YSYEKL. The junction had 3 bases not matched to a gene; V was cut back by 6 bases and J by 2 bases. The CDR3 bases are TGCGCCAGCAGAGGACAGGGGGCTGGCAATCAGCCCCAGCATTTT. It translates to CASRGQGAGNQPQHF.

The gene calls are TRBV11-2 and TRBJ2-5, with 10 bases identical to TRBD1. The J call may not be correct, given that the DNA end is closer to TRBJ2-7. This CDR3 has 14 amino acids. Looked up from germline, CDR1 is SGHAT and CDR2 is FQNNGV. CDR3 residues: CASSSGQGAYEQYF. Written as DNA, the CDR3 is TGTGCCAGCAGCTCCGGACAGGGGGCCTACGAGCAGTACTTC.

The V gene is TRBV27, the J gene TRBJ1-1, with D possibly matching TRBD1 (6 bases). From germline, CDR1 is MNHEY and CDR2 SMNVEV (reference sequence). This CDR3 has 16 amino acids. Trimming removed 7 bases at V and 0 bases at J, with 18 bases between. DNA of the CDR3: TGTGCCAGCAACATCAGGGGAGCGGGGATGAACACTGAAGCTTTCTTT. Protein sequence: CASNIRGAGMNTEAFF.

The count of this clone is one. The chain carries TRBV5-4 and TRBJ2-7, with TRBD1 identical over 11 bases. This CDR3 contains 13 residues. Looked up from germline, CDR1 is SGHNT and CDR2 is YYREEE (reference sequence). The J segment lost 8 bases and the V segment lost 1 base, leaving 2 bases of the junction unmatched. CDR3: CASSLPDRGQQYF. CDR3 nucleotide sequence: TGTGCCAGCAGCTTGCCGGACAGGGGGCAGCAGTACTTC.

In its sample, this clone was seen a few times. V usage is TRBV29-1 and J usage is TRBJ2-3; 9 bases are shared with TRBD2. The CDR3 totals 18 residues. The germline CDR1 and CDR2 sequences are SQVTM and ANQGSEA. V shed 4 bases, J shed 5 bases, and the junction held 19 bases outside the gene matches. The CDR3 loop reads CSVVGWGRIAGEKDTQYF. CDR3 bases: TGCAGCGTTGTTGGTTGGGGTAGAATAGCGGGGGAAAAAGATACGCAGTATTTT.

The chain uses TRBV5-6 and TRBJ2-3; the match to TRBD2 covers 12 bases. Germline-derived CDR1 and CDR2 are SGHDT and YYEEEE. The length of the CDR3 is 16 residues. Trimming at V came to 4 bases and at J to 6 bases, leaving 9 bases not matched to a gene. CDR3: CASSLVASGGADTQYF. The CDR3 region has the DNA TGTGCCAGCAGCCTGGTAGCTAGCGGGGGGGCGGATACGCAGTATTTT.

This chain uses TRBV4-2 with TRBJ1-1; 8 nucleotides align to TRBD1. The V segment lost 5 bases and the J segment 5 bases; nucleotides outside the gene matches: 7. In germline, CDR1 is LGHNA, CDR2 YNFKEQ. There are 14 residues in the CDR3. CDR3 residues: CASSLGQGGTEAFF. CDR3 nucleotide sequence: TGTGCCAGCAGCTTAGGACAGGGTGGAACTGAAGCTTTCTTT.

This chain uses TRBV4-1 with TRBJ1-3, with D uncertain. Deletions cut 0 bases from V and 0 bases from J, with 9 bases between. Looked up from germline, CDR1 is MGHRA and CDR2 is YSYEKL. The CDR3 is 16 amino acids. CDR3 protein: CASSQEAATSGNTIYF. CDR3 sequence (DNA): TGCGCCAGCAGCCAAGAGGCGGCTACCTCTGGAAACACCATATATTTT.

V usage is TRBV28 and J usage is TRBJ1-3, with 7 bases lining up with TRBD1. Germline V lookup: CDR1 MDHEN, CDR2 SYDVKM. J lost 2 bases, V lost 7 bases, and 5 bases had no gene match. This CDR3 contains 14 residues. CDR3 nucleotides: TGTGCCAGCACCGATGACAGGGCTGGAAACACCATATATTTT. Translating it yields CASTDDRAGNTIYF.

The V and J genes are TRBV30 and TRBJ1-4, with a weak D call TRBD1 (6 bases). Trimming removed 0 bases from V and 6 bases from J, with 14 bases in between. This CDR3 spans 15 amino acids. In germline, CDR1 is GTSNPN, CDR2 SVGIG (reference sequence). For the CDR3, the DNA is TGTGCCTGGAGTGTAGGGGCAGGGGAATATGAAAAACTGTTTTTT. Its translation is CAWSVGAGEYEKLFF.

The chain joins TRBV10-2 to TRBJ1-4; D is uncertain. This CDR3 is 15 amino acids long. With 5 bases removed from V and 3 bases from J, the gap between germline ends came to 13 bases. The germline V gene encodes CDR1 WSHSY and CDR2 SAAADI. CDR3 coding DNA: TGCGCCAGCAGTATAAACCTAAGTCCTAATGAAAAACTGTTTTTT. Translation: CASSINLSPNEKLFF.

The J gene is TRBJ2-7, the V gene TRBV4-1; TRBD1 is a possible D gene (5 bases). V lost 4 bases, J lost 4 bases, and 14 bases lay in between. This CDR3 is built from 14 residues. Germline V lookup: CDR1 MGHRA, CDR2 YSYEKL. The CDR3 nucleotides read TGCGCCAGCAGCCTCGGGCAGGGTGAGTACGAGCAGTACTTC. Protein product: CASSLGQGEYEQYF.

This clone was found once. The chain carries TRBV28 and TRBJ1-6, with no clear D. CDR3 size: 15 residues. CDR1 and CDR2 from the germline V gene are MDHEN and SYDVKM. The V end lost 3 bases, the J end lost 10 bases, and 16 bases lay between the germline ends. In DNA form, the CDR3 reads TGTGCCAGCAGTTTGATCAGAGGTCCAACGTCACCCCTCCACTTT. Translating it yields CASSLIRGPTSPLHF.

V usage is TRBV5-1 and J usage is TRBJ1-1; tentatively, D is TRBD1 (5 bases). Germline lookup yields CDR1 SGHRS and CDR2 YFSETQ. The V gene lost 0 bases and the J gene lost 6 bases, with 21 bases spanning the gap. This CDR3 is built from 17 residues. The CDR3 sequence is CASSLEGQGGPRSEAFF. CDR3 nucleotide sequence: TGCGCCAGCAGCTTGGAAGGGCAGGGAGGACCCAGGTCTGAAGCTTTCTTT.

The chain couples TRBV28 to TRBJ1-2, with D tentatively TRBD1 (6 bases). The CDR3 runs to 13 residues. The V end lost 5 bases, the J end lost 4 bases, and 11 bases lay between the germline ends. Germline-derived CDR1 and CDR2 are MDHEN and SYDVKM. As DNA, the CDR3 is TGTGCCAGCAGTCCGGGACACCCCTATGGCTACACCTTC. Protein: CASSPGHPYGYTF.

This chain joins TRBV15 and TRBJ1-5; TRBD1 might be the D (6 bases). The length of the CDR3 is 15 residues. The V gene's germline CDR1 is LNHNV and CDR2 YYDKDF (reference sequence). Trimming removed 7 bases from V and 1 base from J, with 14 bases in between. The CDR3 DNA follows: TGTGCCACCACTAGAGGGGGACCAAGCAATCAGCCCCAGCATTTT. As protein: CATTRGGPSNQPQHF. Complete variable domain (other parts from reference TRBV15 and TRBJ1-5): DAMVIQNPRYQVTQFGKPVTLSCSQTLNHNVMYWYQQKSSQAPKLLFHYYDKDFNNEADTPDNFQSRRPNTSFCFLDIRSPGLGDTAMYLCATTRGGPSNQPQHFGDGTRLSIL.

The sample holds a few counts of this clone. The CDR3 region has the DNA TGTGCCAGCAATGGGGGGTTCTACAATGAGCAGTTCTTC. This gives the protein CASNGGFYNEQFF. The chain couples TRBV5-8 to TRBJ2-1; tentatively, D is TRBD2 (6 bases). The V gene lost 6 bases and the J gene lost 3 bases, with 10 bases spanning the gap. The CDR3 has 13 residues. Germline lookup yields CDR1 SGHTS and CDR2 YDEGEE. Full variable domain (missing parts from reference TRBV5-8 and TRBJ2-1): EAGVTQSPTHLIKTRGQQATLRCSPISGHTSVYWYQQALGLGLQFLLWYDEGEERNRGNFPPRFSGRQFPNYSSELNVNALELEDSALYLCASNGGFYNEQFFGPGTRLTVL.

On this clone itself: This sample also contains other DNA sequences that code for the same CDR3. The chain carries TRBV5-6 and TRBJ1-3, with D unresolved. The CDR3 has 12 residues. Trimming cost V 3 bases and J 4 bases, with 5 bases left between them. From germline, CDR1 is SGHDT and CDR2 YYEEEE. CDR3 in amino acids: CASSSQGNTIYF. The CDR3 region has the DNA TGTGCCAGCAGCTCACAGGGAAACACCATATATTTT.

This chain connects TRBV7-8 to TRBJ1-2, with a possible D match to TRBD1 (6 bases). The length of the CDR3 is 15 residues. Trimming removed 0 bases from V and 5 bases from J, with 13 bases in between. The germline V gene has CDR1 SGHVS and CDR2 FQNEAQ. CDR3 residues: CASSLATAGVYGYTF. The CDR3 DNA is TGTGCCAGCAGCTTAGCGACGGCAGGGGTTTATGGCTACACCTTC.

The genes are TRBV5-1 and TRBJ1-1; D gene unclear. The CDR3 totals 15 residues. Germline CDR1 is SGHRS and CDR2 is YFSETQ. V lost 0 bases to trimming and J lost 1 base, with 10 bases between them. The CDR3 protein is CASSLVRGANTEAFF. The CDR3 DNA sequence: TGCGCCAGCAGCTTGGTTCGGGGAGCGAACACTGAAGCTTTCTTT.

The chain recombines TRBV5-4 with TRBJ1-1; D ambiguous. Germline loops: CDR1 SGHNT, CDR2 YYREEE (reference sequence). CDR3 length: 13 amino acids. V was clipped by 3 bases and J by 1 base, with 7 bases between them. In DNA form, the CDR3 reads TGTGCCAGCAGCTCTGTAAAGAACACTGAAGCTTTCTTT. Translation gives CASSSVKNTEAFF.

The chain uses TRBV29-1 and TRBJ1-3; no firm D call. The CDR3 sequence is 13 residues long. Trimming shortened V by 6 bases and J by 0 bases, and 9 bases separated the two germline ends. Germline loops: CDR1 SQVTM, CDR2 ANQGSEA. CDR3 in amino acids: CSVAQSSGNTIYF. The CDR3 region has the DNA TGCAGCGTCGCACAGAGCTCTGGAAACACCATATATTTT.

The V call is TRBV5-1, the J call TRBJ1-2; 9 bases align to TRBD1. Trimming cost V 5 bases and J 12 bases; bases outside gene matches: 14. The CDR3 has 14 amino acids. Germline loops: CDR1 SGHRS, CDR2 YFSETQ. CDR3 sequence reads: CASRLGPGQGGHTF. CDR3 nucleotide sequence: TGCGCCAGCAGATTAGGACCGGGACAGGGAGGTCACACCTTC.

The rearrangement joins TRBV5-1 to TRBJ2-7, with D tentatively TRBD1 (6 bases). CDR3 size: 16 residues. Per the germline V gene, CDR1 is SGHRS and CDR2 is YFSETQ. V lost 0 bases to trimming and J lost 0 bases, with 13 bases between them. For the CDR3, the DNA is TGCGCCAGCAGCTTGGGGCAGGGGATCCGCTCCTACGAGCAGTACTTC. Amino acids: CASSLGQGIRSYEQYF.